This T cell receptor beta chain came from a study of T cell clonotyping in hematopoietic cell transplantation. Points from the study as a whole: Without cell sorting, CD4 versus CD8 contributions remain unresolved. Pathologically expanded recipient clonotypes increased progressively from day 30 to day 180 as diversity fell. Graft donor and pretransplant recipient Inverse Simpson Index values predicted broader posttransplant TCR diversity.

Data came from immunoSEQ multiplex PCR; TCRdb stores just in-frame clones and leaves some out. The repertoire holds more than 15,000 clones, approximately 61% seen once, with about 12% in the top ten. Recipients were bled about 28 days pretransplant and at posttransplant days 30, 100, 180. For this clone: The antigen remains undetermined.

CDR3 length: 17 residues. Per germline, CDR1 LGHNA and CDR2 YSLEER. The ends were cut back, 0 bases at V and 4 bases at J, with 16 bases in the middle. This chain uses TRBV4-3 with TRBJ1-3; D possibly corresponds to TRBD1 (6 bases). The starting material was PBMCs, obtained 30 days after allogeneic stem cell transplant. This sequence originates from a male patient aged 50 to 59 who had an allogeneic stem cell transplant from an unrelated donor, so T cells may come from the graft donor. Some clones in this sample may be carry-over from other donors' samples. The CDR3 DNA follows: TGCGCCAGCAGCCAAGATGCCCCAGGGGCTGAAGGAAACACCATATATTTT. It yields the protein CASSQDAPGAEGNTIYF.